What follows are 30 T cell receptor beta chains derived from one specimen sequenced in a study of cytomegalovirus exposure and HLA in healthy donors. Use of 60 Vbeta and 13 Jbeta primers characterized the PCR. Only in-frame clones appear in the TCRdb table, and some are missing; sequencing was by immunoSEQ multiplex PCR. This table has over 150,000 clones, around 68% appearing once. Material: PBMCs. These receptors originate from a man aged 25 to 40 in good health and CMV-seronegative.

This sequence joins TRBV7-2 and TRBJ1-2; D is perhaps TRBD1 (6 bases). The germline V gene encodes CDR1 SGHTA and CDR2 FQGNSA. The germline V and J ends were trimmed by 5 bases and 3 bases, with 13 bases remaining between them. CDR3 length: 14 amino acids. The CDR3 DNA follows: TGTGCCAGCAGCGCCAAGGGGGTAGACTATGGCTACACCTTC. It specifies CASSAKGVDYGYTF.

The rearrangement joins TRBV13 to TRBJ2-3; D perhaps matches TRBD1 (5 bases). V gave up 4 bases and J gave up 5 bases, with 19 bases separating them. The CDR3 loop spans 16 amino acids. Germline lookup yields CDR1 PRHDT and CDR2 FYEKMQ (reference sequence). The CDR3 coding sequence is TGTGCCAGCAGCTACCAATCGACAGTTAGTGGAGATACGCAGTATTTT. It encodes CASSYQSTVSGDTQYF.

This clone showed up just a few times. The CDR3: CASGLAGGLSDTQYF. The CDR3 DNA is TGTGCCAGCGGTCTAGCGGGGGGGCTTTCAGATACGCAGTATTTT. This chain uses TRBV6-5 with TRBJ2-3, with 12 bases fitting TRBD2. V was pared by 8 bases and J by 4 bases, with 7 bases of the junction left unmatched. The CDR3 runs to 15 residues. Germline-derived CDR1 and CDR2 are MNHEY and SVGAGI.

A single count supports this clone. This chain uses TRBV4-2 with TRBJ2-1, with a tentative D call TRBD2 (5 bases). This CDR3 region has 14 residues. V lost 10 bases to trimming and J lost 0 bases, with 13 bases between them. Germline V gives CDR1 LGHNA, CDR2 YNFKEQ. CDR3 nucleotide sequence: TGTGCCATCGGTAAACGGGGCTCCTACAATGAGCAGTTCTTC. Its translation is CAIGKRGSYNEQFF.

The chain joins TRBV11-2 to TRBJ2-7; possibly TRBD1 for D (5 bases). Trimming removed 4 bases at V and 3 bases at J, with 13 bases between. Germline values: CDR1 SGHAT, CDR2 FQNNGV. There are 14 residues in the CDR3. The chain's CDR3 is CASSWGRVGYEQYF. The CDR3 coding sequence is TGTGCCAGCAGCTGGGGCAGGGTGGGCTACGAGCAGTACTTC.

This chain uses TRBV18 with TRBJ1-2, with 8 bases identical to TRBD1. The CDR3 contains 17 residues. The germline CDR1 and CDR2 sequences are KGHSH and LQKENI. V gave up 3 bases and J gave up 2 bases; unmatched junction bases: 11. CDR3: CASSPTNSRGRNYGYTF. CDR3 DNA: TGTGCCAGCTCACCGACCAATTCCAGGGGGCGCAACTATGGCTACACCTTC.

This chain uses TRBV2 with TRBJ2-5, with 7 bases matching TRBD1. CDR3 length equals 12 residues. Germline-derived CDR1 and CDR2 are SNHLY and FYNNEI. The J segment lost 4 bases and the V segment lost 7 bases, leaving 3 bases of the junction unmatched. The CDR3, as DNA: TGTGCCAGCACTGGGACAGTAGAGACCCAGTACTTC. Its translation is CASTGTVETQYF.

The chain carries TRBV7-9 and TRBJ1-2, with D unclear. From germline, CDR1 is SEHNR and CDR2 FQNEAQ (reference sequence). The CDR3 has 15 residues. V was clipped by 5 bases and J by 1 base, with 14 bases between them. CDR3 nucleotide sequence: TGTGCCAGCAGCCTCGGGGTGGCTTATAACTATGGCTACACCTTC. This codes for CASSLGVAYNYGYTF.

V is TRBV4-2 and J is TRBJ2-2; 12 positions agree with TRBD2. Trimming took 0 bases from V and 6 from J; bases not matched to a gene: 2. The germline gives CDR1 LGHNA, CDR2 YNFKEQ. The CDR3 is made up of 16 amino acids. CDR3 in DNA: TGTGCCAGCAGCCAAGATCCTAGCGGGGGGGCCGGGGAGCTGTTTTTT. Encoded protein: CASSQDPSGGAGELFF.

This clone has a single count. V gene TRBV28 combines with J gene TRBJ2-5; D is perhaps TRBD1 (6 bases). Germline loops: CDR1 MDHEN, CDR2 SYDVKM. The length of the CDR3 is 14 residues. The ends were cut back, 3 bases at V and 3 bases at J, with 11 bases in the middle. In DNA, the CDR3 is TGTGCCAGCAGTTTCAGGACAGTGGAAGAGACCCAGTACTTC. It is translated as CASSFRTVEETQYF.

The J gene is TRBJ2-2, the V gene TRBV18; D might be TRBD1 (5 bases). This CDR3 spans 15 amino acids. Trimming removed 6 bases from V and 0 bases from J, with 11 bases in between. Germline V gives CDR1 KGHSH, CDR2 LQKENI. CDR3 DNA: TGTGCCAGCTCCTCCTGGGGCGCGAACACCGGGGAGCTGTTTTTT. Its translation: CASSSWGANTGELFF.

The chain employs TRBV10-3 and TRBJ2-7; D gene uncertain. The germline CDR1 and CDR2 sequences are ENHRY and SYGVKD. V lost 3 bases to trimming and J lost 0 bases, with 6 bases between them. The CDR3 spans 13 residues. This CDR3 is CAISDYSSYEQYF. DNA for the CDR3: TGTGCCATCAGTGACTACAGCTCCTACGAGCAGTACTTC.

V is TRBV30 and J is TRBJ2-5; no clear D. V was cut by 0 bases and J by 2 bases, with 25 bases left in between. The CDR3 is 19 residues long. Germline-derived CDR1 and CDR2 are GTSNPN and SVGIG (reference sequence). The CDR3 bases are TGTGCCTGGAGTGTAATCCTTTCGTTCGGCGGATTGTTTCAAGAGACCCAGTACTTC. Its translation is CAWSVILSFGGLFQETQYF.

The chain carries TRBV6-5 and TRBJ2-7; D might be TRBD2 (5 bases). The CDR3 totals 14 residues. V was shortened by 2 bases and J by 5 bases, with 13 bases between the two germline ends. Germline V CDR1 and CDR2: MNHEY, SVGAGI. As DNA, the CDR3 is TGTGCCAGCAGTTACAGCGGCCCAGTCGACGAGCAGTACTTC. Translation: CASSYSGPVDEQYF.

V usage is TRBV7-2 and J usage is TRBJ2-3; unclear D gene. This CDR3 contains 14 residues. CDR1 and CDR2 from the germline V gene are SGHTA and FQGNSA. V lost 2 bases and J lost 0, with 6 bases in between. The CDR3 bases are TGTGCCAGCAGCTTATTCATTAGCACAGATACGCAGTATTTT. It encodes CASSLFISTDTQYF.

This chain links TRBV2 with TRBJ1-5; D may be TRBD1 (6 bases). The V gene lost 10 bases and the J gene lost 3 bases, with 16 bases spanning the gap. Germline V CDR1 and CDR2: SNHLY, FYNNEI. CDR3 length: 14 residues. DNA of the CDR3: TGTGCCACTTCGAGGGACAACCTCAATCAGCCCCAGCATTTT. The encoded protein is CATSRDNLNQPQHF.

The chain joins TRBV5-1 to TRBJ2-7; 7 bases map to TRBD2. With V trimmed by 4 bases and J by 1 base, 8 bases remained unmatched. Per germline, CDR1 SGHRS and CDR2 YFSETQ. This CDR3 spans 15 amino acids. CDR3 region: CASSQNSGPSYEQYF. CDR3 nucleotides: TGCGCCAGCAGCCAGAATAGCGGGCCGTCCTACGAGCAGTACTTC.

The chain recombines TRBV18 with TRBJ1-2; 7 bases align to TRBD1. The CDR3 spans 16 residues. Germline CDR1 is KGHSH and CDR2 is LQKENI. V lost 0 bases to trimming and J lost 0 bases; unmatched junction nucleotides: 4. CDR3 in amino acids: CASSPPGQSANYGYTF. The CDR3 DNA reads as TGTGCCAGCTCACCACCGGGACAGTCAGCTAACTATGGCTACACCTTC. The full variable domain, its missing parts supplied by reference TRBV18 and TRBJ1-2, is NAGVMQNPRHLVRRRGQEARLRCSPMKGHSHVYWYRQLPEEGLKFMVYLQKENIIDESGMPKERFSAEFPKEGPSILRIQQVVRGDSAAYFCASSPPGQSANYGYTFGSGTRLTVV.

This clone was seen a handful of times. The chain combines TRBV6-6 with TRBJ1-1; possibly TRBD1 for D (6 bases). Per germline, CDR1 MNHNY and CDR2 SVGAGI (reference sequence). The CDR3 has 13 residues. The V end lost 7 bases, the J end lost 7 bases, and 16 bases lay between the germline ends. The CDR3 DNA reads TGTGCCAGCACCCAGCCCAGGGGCGGTGAAGCTTTCTTT. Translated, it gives CASTQPRGGEAFF.

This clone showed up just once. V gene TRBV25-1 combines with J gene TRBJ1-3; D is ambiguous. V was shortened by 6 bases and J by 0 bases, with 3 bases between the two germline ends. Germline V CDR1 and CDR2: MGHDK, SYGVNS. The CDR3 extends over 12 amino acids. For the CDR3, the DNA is TGTGCCAGCAGCTACTCTGGAAACACCATATATTTT. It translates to CASSYSGNTIYF.

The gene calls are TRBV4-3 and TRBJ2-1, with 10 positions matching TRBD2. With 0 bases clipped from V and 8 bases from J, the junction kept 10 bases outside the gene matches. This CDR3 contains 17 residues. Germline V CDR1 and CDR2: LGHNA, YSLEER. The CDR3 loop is CASSQDRGTSVFDEQFF. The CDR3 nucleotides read TGCGCCAGCAGCCAAGATAGAGGGACTAGCGTTTTCGATGAGCAGTTCTTC.

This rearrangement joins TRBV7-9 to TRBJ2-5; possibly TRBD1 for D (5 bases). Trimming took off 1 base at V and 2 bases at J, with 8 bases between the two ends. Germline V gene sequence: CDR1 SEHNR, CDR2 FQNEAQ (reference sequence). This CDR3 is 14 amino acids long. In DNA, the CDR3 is TGTGCCAGCAGCTTAGTTTCAGGGCAAGAGACCCAGTACTTC. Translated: CASSLVSGQETQYF.

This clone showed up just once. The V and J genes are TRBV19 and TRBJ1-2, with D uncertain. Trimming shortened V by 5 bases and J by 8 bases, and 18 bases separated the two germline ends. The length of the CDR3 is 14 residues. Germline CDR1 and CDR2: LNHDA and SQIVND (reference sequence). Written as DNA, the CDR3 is TGTGCCAGTAGTCCCGTCCCCCACTTGTGCGGCTACACCTTC. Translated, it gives CASSPVPHLCGYTF.

In DNA, the CDR3 is TGTGCCAGCAGCCCAGGATCCGGGACTAGAGGCACGCAGTATTTT. Protein sequence: CASSPGSGTRGTQYF. The rearrangement joins TRBV7-2 to TRBJ2-3; 8 nucleotides line up with TRBD2. This CDR3 has 15 residues. The trim removed 5 bases at V and 9 bases at J, leaving 13 bases unmatched. CDR1 is SGHTA, CDR2 FQGNSA, per germline.

Here the CDR3 DNA reads TGTGCCAGTAGTATCTGGGGCGCCACCGGGGAGCTGTTTTTT. Translation gives CASSIWGATGELFF. The chain carries TRBV19 and TRBJ2-2; tentative D call: TRBD1 (5 bases). Per germline, CDR1 LNHDA and CDR2 SQIVND (reference sequence). The CDR3 is 14 amino acids. Trimming took off 3 bases at V and 4 bases at J, with 9 bases between the two ends. Full variable domain (remainder filled in from reference TRBV19 and TRBJ2-2): DGGITQSPKYLFRKEGQNVTLSCEQNLNHDAMYWYRQDPGQGLRLIYYSQIVNDFQKGDIAEGYSVSREKKESFPLTVTSAQKNPTAFYLCASSIWGATGELFFGEGSRLTVL.

The CDR3: CASSLSLATDTQYF. CDR3 nucleotides: TGTGCCAGCAGTTTATCTCTAGCGACAGATACGCAGTATTTT. The V gene is TRBV27, the J gene TRBJ2-3, with TRBD2 as a possible D gene (6 bases). The V and J ends lost 0 bases and 3 bases respectively, with 7 bases between them. The CDR3 runs to 14 residues. Germline V gene sequence: CDR1 MNHEY, CDR2 SMNVEV (reference sequence).

This chain's CDR3 is CASSLGGYYGYTF. The CDR3 nucleotides are TGTGCCAGCAGTTTAGGGGGGTACTATGGCTACACCTTC. V gene TRBV28 combines with J gene TRBJ1-2, with D perhaps TRBD1 (5 bases). The CDR3 extends over 13 amino acids. The germline V and J ends were trimmed by 2 bases and 3 bases, with 7 bases remaining between them. Germline V gene data show CDR1 as MDHEN and CDR2 as SYDVKM.

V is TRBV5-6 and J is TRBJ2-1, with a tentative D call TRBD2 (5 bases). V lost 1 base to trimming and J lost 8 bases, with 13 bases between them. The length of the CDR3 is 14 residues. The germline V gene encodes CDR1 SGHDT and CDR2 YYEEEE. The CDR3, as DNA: TGTGCCAGCAGCTTGAGTCTAGCAGAAGATGAGCAGTTCTTC. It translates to CASSLSLAEDEQFF. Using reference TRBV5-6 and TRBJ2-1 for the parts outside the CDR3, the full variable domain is DAGVTQSPTHLIKTRGQQVTLRCSPKSGHDTVSWYQQALGQGPQFIFQYYEEEERQRGNFPDRFSGHQFPNYSSELNVNALLLGDSALYLCASSLSLAEDEQFFGPGTRLTVL.

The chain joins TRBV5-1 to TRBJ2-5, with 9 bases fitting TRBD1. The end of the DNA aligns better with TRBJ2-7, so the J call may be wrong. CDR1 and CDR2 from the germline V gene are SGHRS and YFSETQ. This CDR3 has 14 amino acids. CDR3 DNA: TGCGCCAGCAGAACCGGGACAGGGAGGTACGAGCAGTACTTC. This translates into CASRTGTGRYEQYF.

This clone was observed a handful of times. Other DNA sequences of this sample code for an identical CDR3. DNA for the CDR3: TGTGCCAGCTCACGTGACAGCCAAGAGACCCAGTACTTC. It is translated as CASSRDSQETQYF. The rearrangement joins TRBV18 to TRBJ2-5; a possible D gene is TRBD1 (5 bases). CDR1 and CDR2 (germline): KGHSH, LQKENI. This CDR3 comprises 13 residues. Between the trimmed V and J ends, which lost 4 bases and 1 base, there was a span of 7 bases. Combining the CDR3 with reference TRBV18 and TRBJ2-5 gives the whole variable domain NAGVMQNPRHLVRRRGQEARLRCSPMKGHSHVYWYRQLPEEGLKFMVYLQKENIIDESGMPKERFSAEFPKEGPSILRIQQVVRGDSAAYFCASSRDSQETQYFGPGTRLLVL.